This TCR beta chain originates from a study of control samples from healthy donors and cancer patients. Data came from immunoSEQ multiplex PCR; TCRdb stores just in-frame clones and leaves some out. This repertoire shows 95,000 to 150,000 clones, approximately 93% found once; its top ten account for 7.8%. The CDR3 is made up of 15 amino acids. With 2 bases clipped from V and 1 base from J, the junction kept 3 bases outside the gene matches. The germline CDR1 and CDR2 sequences are LGHNA and YSLEER. The clonotype was recovered from a woman between 18 and 29 years old in good health. What was sequenced was blood. The chain employs TRBV4-3 and TRBJ2-7; 9 bases map to TRBD2. The CDR3 here is CASSQTSGGSYEQYF. The CDR3 nucleotides read TGCGCCAGCAGCCAAACCAGCGGGGGGTCCTACGAGCAGTACTTC.